These T cell receptor beta chains were read from a single sample in a study of blood T cell repertoires in COVID-19. Data came from immunoSEQ multiplex PCR; TCRdb stores just in-frame clones and leaves some out. Here the sample spans about 270,000 clones, around nine tenths being singletons. The source material was PBMCs or T cells enriched from blood (not recorded which). Receptors were obtained from a woman in her sixties who had recovered from COVID-19. The CDR3 runs from the conserved cysteine through the conserved F or W. The order of the fields is V gene, D gene, CDR3 protein. The D gene is left open where the match is weak.

>TRBV2|NA
CASRRDIQDGYTF
>TRBV10-3|TRBD1
CAIRPGQGVTNTEAFF
>TRBV6-5|NA
CASSLQGGELFF
>TRBV5-5|NA
CASSLWSQDSGNTIYF
>TRBV5-1|TRBD2
CASSLLAGNNEQFF
>TRBV4-1|NA
CASSQALLTGNQPQHF
>TRBV19|NA
CASAQGEQFF
>TRBV7-9|NA
CASSSPGAMNTEAFF
>TRBV7-9|NA
CASWGDNYGYTF
>TRBV20-1|NA
CSVSSSYEQYF
>TRBV24-1|TRBD1
CATEGGSSYEQYF
>TRBV3-1/TRBV3-2|NA
CASSQGGLYNSPLHF
>TRBV5-4|TRBD1
CASSAGGWGRLYEQYF
>TRBV13|NA
CASRKSGTRPGAQHF
>TRBV2|TRBD1
CASSLQGTGNTIYF
>TRBV5-1|TRBD1
CASSLITGASGYTF
>TRBV2|NA
CASKGGESYEQYF
>TRBV18|NA
CASSFGQATDTQYF
>TRBV7-6|TRBD2
CASSSLWARQTSPLGEQFF
>TRBV28|NA
CASSPRGPGGNSPLHF
>TRBV25-1|NA
CASSAQGYGYTF
>TRBV3-1/TRBV3-2|NA
CASSPQWAPAYYTF
>TRBV19|NA
CASSITGATNEKLFF
>TRBV7-9|NA
CASSQEKTDTQYF
>TRBV7-8|NA
CASSPLQISNQPQHF
>TRBV28|TRBD1
CASRVGTVDGYTF